The 31 T cell receptor beta chains in this list originate from one sample, sequenced in a study of blood T cell repertoires in COVID-19. Measured with immunoSEQ multiplex PCR; TCRdb has only the in-frame clones, and not every one. The sample carries 200,000 to 250,000 clones, around nine tenths recorded once. The material sequenced was peripheral blood. The receptor set was obtained from a man in his sixties with acute or convalescent COVID-19.

The V and J genes are TRBV2 and TRBJ2-2; 12 nucleotides match TRBD2. V lost 3 bases and J lost 2; bases outside the gene matches: 4. The CDR3 has 17 residues. The germline V gene has CDR1 SNHLY and CDR2 FYNNEI. The CDR3 DNA reads as TGTGCCAGCAGTGAGACTAGCGGGGGTCGAAACACCGGGGAGCTGTTTTTT. Translated: CASSETSGGRNTGELFF.

The chain has TRBV9 and TRBJ2-2; 11 bases are shared with TRBD1. The V gene's germline CDR1 is SGDLS and CDR2 YYNGEE. The ends lost 3 bases at V and 3 bases at J; junction bases unmatched: 7. This CDR3 contains 17 residues. For the CDR3, the DNA is TGTGCCAGCAGCGACGGACAGGGGGCGCCGGACACCGGGGAGCTGTTTTTT. It yields the protein CASSDGQGAPDTGELFF.

J is TRBJ2-1 and V is TRBV19, with 8 positions matching TRBD2. Germline V gives CDR1 LNHDA, CDR2 SQIVND (reference sequence). The CDR3 spans 15 residues. V lost 5 bases, J lost 0 bases, and 3 bases stayed unmatched. CDR3 bases: TGTGCCAGTAGTTTAGCGGGGATCTCCTACAATGAGCAGTTCTTC. The encoded protein is CASSLAGISYNEQFF.

The chain recombines TRBV19 with TRBJ2-3; 14 positions agree with TRBD2. Unmatched junction bases numbered 3, after V lost 3 bases and J lost 1 base. The CDR3 has 17 amino acids. Germline V gene data show CDR1 as LNHDA and CDR2 as SQIVND (reference sequence). The CDR3 protein is CASSMTSGGAGTDTQYF. The CDR3 DNA reads as TGTGCCAGTAGTATGACTAGCGGGGGGGCTGGCACAGATACGCAGTATTTT.

The gene calls are TRBV7-2 and TRBJ2-2, with D possibly TRBD1 on 5 matching bases. V lost 6 bases, J lost 0 bases, and 11 bases lay in between. CDR1 is SGHTA and CDR2 is FQGNSA in the germline V gene. The CDR3 covers 15 residues. CDR3 in DNA: TGTGCCAGCAGTTTCTCAGGGTCGAACACCGGGGAGCTGTTTTTT. It encodes CASSFSGSNTGELFF.

The V gene is TRBV18, the J gene TRBJ1-1; maybe TRBD1 (6 bases). The V gene's germline CDR1 is KGHSH and CDR2 LQKENI. Trimming took 6 bases from V and 2 from J, leaving 13 bases between them. This CDR3 is built from 14 residues. The CDR3 loop reads CASSGQPSNTEAFF. DNA of the CDR3: TGTGCCAGCTCGGGACAACCCAGTAACACTGAAGCTTTCTTT. Full variable domain (outside the CDR3, taken from reference TRBV18 and TRBJ1-1): NAGVMQNPRHLVRRRGQEARLRCSPMKGHSHVYWYRQLPEEGLKFMVYLQKENIIDESGMPKERFSAEFPKEGPSILRIQQVVRGDSAAYFCASSGQPSNTEAFFGQGTRLTVV.

J is TRBJ1-1 and V is TRBV6-2 or TRBV6-3; 12 bases are shared with TRBD1. Germline CDR1 reads MNHEY; CDR2 reads SVGEGT. The CDR3 totals 17 residues. Trimming took 5 bases from V and 5 from J; bases not matched to a gene: 12. The CDR3: CASSTPGQGAQGTEAFF. CDR3 sequence (DNA): TGTGCCAGCAGTACCCCGGGACAGGGGGCGCAGGGAACTGAAGCTTTCTTT.

The chain employs TRBV7-2 and TRBJ1-2; unclear D gene. Per the germline V gene, CDR1 is SGHTA and CDR2 is FQGNSA. V was cut by 3 bases and J by 2 bases, with 7 bases left in between. This CDR3 is 13 amino acids long. The CDR3 protein is CASSFQTNYGYTF. The CDR3, as DNA: TGTGCCAGCAGCTTTCAGACAAACTATGGCTACACCTTC. Based on the CDR3 plus reference TRBV7-2 and TRBJ1-2, the full variable domain is GAGVSQSPSNKVTEKGKDVELRCDPISGHTALYWYRQSLGQGLEFLIYFQGNSAPDKSGLPSDRFSAERTGGSVSTLTIQRTQQEDSAVYLCASSFQTNYGYTFGSGTRLTVV.

The V gene is TRBV2, the J gene TRBJ1-5; D uncertain. This CDR3 contains 14 residues. Germline CDR1 SNHLY, CDR2 FYNNEI. Trimming took off 4 bases at V and 6 bases at J, with 13 bases between the two ends. The CDR3 DNA reads TGTGCCAGCAGTGTTCTGGGTCCGGGTCAGCCCCAGCATTTT. Its protein product is CASSVLGPGQPQHF.

The chain has TRBV28 and TRBJ2-7; tentative D call: TRBD1 (5 bases). The ends were cut back, 8 bases at V and 5 bases at J, with 16 bases in the middle. The CDR3 totals 13 residues. CDR1 and CDR2 from the germline V gene are MDHEN and SYDVKM. The CDR3 protein is CASLQGQGHEQYF. The CDR3 bases are TGTGCCAGCCTACAAGGGCAGGGCCACGAGCAGTACTTC. The variable domain in full, with the rest retrieved from reference TRBV28 and TRBJ2-7, is DVKVTQSSRYLVKRTGEKVFLECVQDMDHENMFWYRQDPGLGLRLIYFSYDVKMKEKGDIPEGYSVSREKKERFSLILESASTNQTSMYLCASLQGQGHEQYFGPGTRLTVT.

The chain joins TRBV11-2 to TRBJ1-1, with D unresolved. The CDR3 runs to 15 residues. V was clipped by 2 bases and J by 0 bases, with 10 bases between them. In germline, CDR1 is SGHAT, CDR2 FQNNGV. The CDR3 DNA is TGTGCCAGCAGCTTAAAGACTCTTTTGAACACTGAAGCTTTCTTT. As protein: CASSLKTLLNTEAFF.

The rearrangement joins TRBV15 to TRBJ2-2, with TRBD2 matching 7 bases. The CDR3 runs 15 residues. Germline values: CDR1 LNHNV, CDR2 YYDKDF (reference sequence). V was clipped by 0 bases and J by 8 bases; unmatched bases: 6. CDR3 region: CATSRDSGGSGELFF. The CDR3 DNA sequence: TGTGCCACCAGCAGAGATTCGGGGGGTTCGGGGGAGCTGTTTTTT.

The rearrangement uses TRBV19 and TRBJ2-7; a possible D gene is TRBD2 (6 bases). The V gene's germline CDR1 is LNHDA and CDR2 SQIVND (reference sequence). The CDR3 extends over 14 amino acids. V was clipped by 2 bases and J by 4 bases, with 12 bases between them. The CDR3 DNA follows: TGTGCCAGTAGTATAACACGCGGGGAGTACGAGCAGTACTTC. It specifies CASSITRGEYEQYF.

The rearrangement joins TRBV19 to TRBJ2-3, with TRBD1 identical over 7 bases. From germline, CDR1 is LNHDA and CDR2 SQIVND (reference sequence). The CDR3 covers 19 residues. V lost 4 bases and J lost 1; bases outside the gene matches: 17. CDR3 region: CASSRYGQRTGSGTDTQYF. The CDR3 DNA is TGTGCCAGTAGTAGATATGGGCAGAGGACAGGTTCGGGCACAGATACGCAGTATTTT.

This clone came up a few times. V usage is TRBV27 and J usage is TRBJ1-1, with 9 positions matching TRBD1. CDR3 length: 13 residues. V shed 6 bases, J shed 5 bases, and the junction held 4 bases outside the gene matches. The germline gives CDR1 MNHEY, CDR2 SMNVEV (reference sequence). CDR3 region: CASRQDRGTEAFF. As DNA, the CDR3 is TGTGCCAGCAGGCAGGACAGGGGAACTGAAGCTTTCTTT.

This chain uses TRBV24-1 with TRBJ2-1; 9 bases agree with TRBD2. V lost 6 bases to trimming and J lost 7 bases; unmatched junction nucleotides: 12. From germline, CDR1 is KGHDR and CDR2 SFDVKD. This CDR3 comprises 16 residues. The DNA for the CDR3 is TGTGCCACCAGTTATCGATCAGCGGGGGGAATAAATGAGCAGTTCTTC. Its protein product is CATSYRSAGGINEQFF.

The J gene is TRBJ2-3, the V gene TRBV6-5, with D tentatively TRBD1 (6 bases). V lost 8 bases and J lost 1, with 10 bases in between. The CDR3 consists of 13 residues. CDR1 is MNHEY, CDR2 SVGAGI, per germline. The CDR3 DNA is TGTGCCAGCTCGCCAGGGGGCACAGATACGCAGTATTTT. The encoded protein is CASSPGGTDTQYF.

The gene calls are TRBV9 and TRBJ2-2; D gene unclear. The CDR3 is 15 residues long. Trimming removed 5 bases at V and 1 base at J, with 12 bases between. Germline V gene data show CDR1 as SGDLS and CDR2 as YYNGEE. The CDR3 here is CASSVQAQNTGELFF. CDR3 sequence (DNA): TGTGCCAGCAGTGTCCAGGCGCAGAACACCGGGGAGCTGTTTTTT.

The V and J genes are TRBV28 and TRBJ1-4; D is undetermined. Between the trimmed V and J ends, which lost 6 bases and 5 bases, there was a span of 16 bases. The CDR3 extends over 15 amino acids. Looked up from germline, CDR1 is MDHEN and CDR2 is SYDVKM. The CDR3 region is CASRSYGGENEKLFF. CDR3 sequence (DNA): TGTGCCAGCAGGTCTTATGGCGGGGAGAATGAAAAACTGTTTTTT.

The chain combines TRBV5-4 with TRBJ1-4; 8 bases are shared with TRBD1. V lost 4 bases, J lost 7 bases, and 9 bases stayed unmatched. Germline lookup yields CDR1 SGHNT and CDR2 YYREEE (reference sequence). The CDR3 sequence is 15 residues long. Written as DNA, the CDR3 is TGTGCCAGCAGCAGCTCCGGGACAGGATCTGAAAAACTGTTTTTT. This gives the protein CASSSSGTGSEKLFF.

This sequence joins TRBV27 and TRBJ2-1, with 7 bases that match TRBD1. There are 14 residues in the CDR3. V lost 5 bases, J lost 7 bases, and 8 bases stayed unmatched. Germline V gives CDR1 MNHEY, CDR2 SMNVEV (reference sequence). CDR3 nucleotide sequence: TGTGCCAGCAGTCCCCGACAGGGCGGAAATGAGCAGTTCTTC. Translating gives CASSPRQGGNEQFF.

The table lists this clone with a count of one. This sequence joins TRBV5-8 and TRBJ1-6, with no clear D. Germline V gene data show CDR1 as SGHTS and CDR2 as YDEGEE. V lost 1 base, J lost 0 bases, and 14 bases lay in between. CDR3 length: 18 amino acids. In DNA, the CDR3 is TGTGCCAGCAGCTTGCTTTGGTCCATGAGCTCCTATAATTCACCCCTCCACTTT. Translating it yields CASSLLWSMSSYNSPLHF.

V is TRBV14 and J is TRBJ2-6; D might be TRBD1 (6 bases). Germline CDR1 reads SGHDN; CDR2 reads FVKESK. The ends were cut back, 1 base at V and 0 bases at J, with 10 bases in the middle. The CDR3 is 17 residues long. CDR3 region: CASSQGTVSSGANVLTF. The CDR3 DNA follows: TGTGCCAGCAGCCAAGGGACAGTCAGCTCTGGGGCCAACGTCCTGACTTTC.

This chain links TRBV6-5 with TRBJ2-7; 8 bases line up with TRBD2. J gave up 4 bases and V 6 bases, and 5 bases lay outside the gene matches. The CDR3 length is 13 residues. Germline V gene sequence: CDR1 MNHEY, CDR2 SVGAGI. The CDR3 here is CASRAGGQYEQYF. CDR3 bases: TGTGCCAGCAGGGCGGGGGGTCAGTACGAGCAGTACTTC.

This clone was found once. The chain carries TRBV5-6 and TRBJ2-2; 8 bases fit TRBD1. CDR1 and CDR2 from the germline V gene are SGHDT and YYEEEE. This CDR3 has 17 amino acids. V lost 0 bases, J lost 5 bases, and 9 bases stayed unmatched. The DNA for the CDR3 is TGTGCCAGCAGCTTGGTGGGCAGGGGGCCTAGGACCGGGGAGCTGTTTTTT. This gives the protein CASSLVGRGPRTGELFF.

V is TRBV18 and J is TRBJ1-4; 8 bases agree with TRBD1. CDR3 length: 13 residues. The J segment lost 7 bases and the V segment lost 6 bases, leaving 4 bases of the junction unmatched. The germline V gene has CDR1 KGHSH and CDR2 LQKENI. The CDR3 here is CASSPTGGEKLFF. The DNA for the CDR3 is TGTGCCAGCTCGCCTACAGGGGGTGAAAAACTGTTTTTT.

J is TRBJ2-6 and V is TRBV7-6, with TRBD2 matching over 7 bases. In germline, CDR1 is SGHVS, CDR2 FNYEAQ. CDR3 length: 14 residues. CDR3 in amino acids: CASGDYNGANVLTF. Here the CDR3 DNA reads TGTGCGAGCGGGGACTATAACGGGGCCAACGTCCTGACTTTC.

The chain employs TRBV7-7 and TRBJ2-3; TRBD2 aligns across 15 bases. The CDR3 covers 16 residues. The junction had 2 bases not matched to a gene; V was cut back by 3 bases and J by 4 bases. Germline V gene lookup returns CDR1 SSHAT and CDR2 FNYEAQ (reference sequence). The CDR3 sequence is CASSFGLAGGPDTQYF. The CDR3 nucleotides are TGTGCCAGCAGCTTCGGACTAGCGGGGGGGCCAGATACGCAGTATTTT.

J is TRBJ1-6 and V is TRBV6-2 or TRBV6-3; unclear D gene. The germline V and J ends were trimmed by 2 bases and 7 bases, with 9 bases remaining between them. The CDR3 runs 14 residues. Germline CDR1 is MNHEY and CDR2 is SVGEGT. For the CDR3, the DNA is TGTGCCAGCAGTTACCGGGAGAGAAATTCACCCCTCCACTTT. Translating it yields CASSYRERNSPLHF.

The chain carries TRBV3-1 (or the pseudogene TRBV3-2) and TRBJ2-3; TRBD2 is a possible D gene (5 bases). Trimming stripped 4 bases from V and 0 bases from J, with 14 bases between. CDR3 size: 16 residues. CDR1 and CDR2 from the germline V gene are LGHDT and YNNKEL (reference sequence). This CDR3 reads CASSRPVEGSTDTQYF. In DNA, the CDR3 is TGTGCCAGCAGCCGGCCGGTCGAGGGTAGCACAGATACGCAGTATTTT.

The CDR3 spells CARFGGHNYGYTF. In DNA, the CDR3 is TGTGCCCGATTCGGGGGTCACAACTATGGCTACACCTTC. The chain joins TRBV30 to TRBJ1-2; tentatively, D is TRBD1 (5 bases). Trimming pared 8 bases from V and 2 bases from J, leaving 15 bases between. CDR3 length: 13 amino acids. The germline V gene has CDR1 GTSNPN and CDR2 SVGIG (reference sequence).